Listed here are 32 T cell receptor beta chains from one sample, sequenced in a study of T cells in Graves' hyperthyroidism and ophthalmopathy. Template material for amplifying TCR beta CDR3 regions consisted of RNA transcripts. RT-PCR in the first round (using the HTBI primer set) targeted the TCR CDR3. TCRdb fed the multiplex PCR reads into MiXCR, producing one record per CDR3 protein. The table includes over 350,000 distinct CDR3 sequences, about 14% detected once. The material sequenced was blood. Receptor source: a man aged 50 or older with Graves' ophthalmopathy.

This clonotype appeared many times. The CDR3 region is CASSQAIQETQYF. The DNA of the CDR3 is TGTGCCAGCAGCCAAGCTATCCAAGAGACCCAGTACTTC. This chain connects TRBV4-2 to TRBJ2-5, with D hard to call. This CDR3 contains 13 residues. CDR1 is LGHNA and CDR2 is YNFKEQ in the germline V gene. Trimming pared 1 base from V and 1 base from J, leaving 4 bases between.

This clonotype was observed many times. The J gene is TRBJ2-7, the V gene TRBV7-9; 7 bases agree with TRBD1. The CDR3 runs to 14 residues. CDR1 and CDR2 from the germline V gene are SEHNR and FQNEAQ (reference sequence). The V gene end was trimmed by 5 bases and the J gene end by 3 bases; junction bases not matched to a gene: 7. CDR3 region: CASSPGGHIYEQYF. The CDR3 bases are TGTGCCAGCAGCCCAGGGGGACATATCTACGAGCAGTACTTC.

The chain carries TRBV19 and TRBJ2-5, with TRBD2 matching 8 bases. Germline assignment: CDR1 LNHDA and CDR2 SQIVND (reference sequence). CDR3 length equals 13 residues. CDR3 DNA sequence: TGTGCGGCGGGGGGCTTAACTAGAGAGACCCAGTACTTC. The encoded protein is CAAGGLTRETQYF.

This clonotype was seen repeatedly, ten times or more. The genes are TRBV7-2 and TRBJ2-1; the D is unclear. V dropped 2 bases and J dropped 0 bases, with 14 bases sitting between them. Germline loops: CDR1 SGHTA, CDR2 FQGNSA. The length of the CDR3 is 17 residues. CDR3 protein: CASSLLTGPSSYNEQFF. The CDR3 DNA reads as TGTGCCAGCAGCTTACTTACGGGTCCTAGCTCCTACAATGAGCAGTTCTTC.

The chain employs TRBV14 and TRBJ2-1; the match to TRBD2 covers 16 bases. This CDR3 is 17 amino acids long. Unmatched junction bases numbered 7, after V lost 8 bases and J lost 3 bases. Germline lookup yields CDR1 SGHDN and CDR2 FVKESK. The DNA for the CDR3 is TGTGCCAGCGGGGGACTAGCGGGAGGGCTAGACTACAATGAGCAGTTCTTC. As protein: CASGGLAGGLDYNEQFF.

This clonotype was counted ten times or more. This chain connects TRBV3-1 to TRBJ2-2, with D possibly TRBD1 on 5 matching bases. CDR1 is LGHDT, CDR2 YNNKEL, per germline (reference sequence). V shed 7 bases and J shed 1 base, with 10 bases lying between them. The CDR3 is 14 amino acids. The CDR3 coding sequence is TGTGCCAGCAATCGAGGACAGAACACCGGGGAGCTGTTTTTT. It yields the protein CASNRGQNTGELFF.

The rearrangement joins TRBV20-1 to TRBJ2-4; 7 bases are a match to TRBD1. The CDR3 runs 17 residues. Germline CDR1 reads DFQATT; CDR2 reads SNEGSKA (reference sequence). The junction had 11 bases not matched to a gene; V was cut back by 3 bases and J by 0 bases. The CDR3 nucleotides read TGCAGTGCTAGTGCTGACCGGGACAGATTAGCCAAAAACATTCAGTACTTC. Translating it yields CSASADRDRLAKNIQYF.

This clonotype was seen a handful of times. V and J are TRBV6-5 and TRBJ2-1; D call uncertain. The germline gives CDR1 MNHEY, CDR2 SVGAGI. The V and J ends lost 4 bases and 0 bases respectively, with 16 bases between them. This CDR3 contains 17 residues. The CDR3 DNA reads as TGTGCCAGCAGTTCCTCTCTCAGACCAAGCTCCTACAATGAGCAGTTCTTC. Its translation is CASSSSLRPSSYNEQFF.

This clonotype came up many times. This rearrangement joins TRBV2 to TRBJ2-3; D gene uncertain. Per germline, CDR1 SNHLY and CDR2 FYNNEI. Trimming shortened V by 0 bases and J by 1 base, and 11 bases separated the two germline ends. CDR3 length: 16 residues. The CDR3 DNA sequence: TGTGCCAGCAGTGAAGCCGGCGGAATAGGCACAGATACGCAGTATTTT. Translating it yields CASSEAGGIGTDTQYF.

This clonotype was recorded a few times. The rearrangement links TRBV6-1 to TRBJ2-1, with 10 bases identical to TRBD2. Trimming cost V 4 bases and J 8 bases; bases outside gene matches: 5. The CDR3 spans 14 residues. In germline, CDR1 is MNHNS, CDR2 SASEGT. CDR3 amino acids: CASSGLAGVDEQFF. CDR3 DNA sequence: TGTGCCAGCAGTGGGCTAGCGGGAGTGGATGAGCAGTTCTTC.

This clonotype was counted many times. The gene calls are TRBV24-1 and TRBJ2-3; TRBD1 is a possible D gene (6 bases). Deletions cut 6 bases from V and 0 bases from J, with 15 bases between. Germline V gene sequence: CDR1 KGHDR, CDR2 SFDVKD. CDR3 size: 16 residues. Here the CDR3 reads CATSSPRDTSTDTQYF. The CDR3 DNA reads TGTGCCACCAGTTCTCCTCGGGACACGAGCACAGATACGCAGTATTTT.

This clonotype showed up just a few times. The chain employs TRBV19 and TRBJ2-7; no definite D call. Germline CDR1 LNHDA, CDR2 SQIVND (reference sequence). The V end was cut by 8 bases, the J end by 3 bases, with 14 bases between. The CDR3 runs to 13 residues. In DNA, the CDR3 is TGTGCCAGTGCAGAGCGCAGGTTCTACGAGCAGTACTTC. This gives the protein CASAERRFYEQYF.

In its sample, this clonotype was seen many times. The chain couples TRBV30 to TRBJ2-5; 7 bases fit TRBD1. V was clipped by 1 base and J by 4 bases; unmatched bases: 9. Germline values: CDR1 GTSNPN, CDR2 SVGIG (reference sequence). The CDR3 is 15 residues long. The CDR3 protein is CAWSGDRVGGETQYF. The CDR3 DNA reads as TGTGCCTGGAGTGGAGACAGGGTAGGAGGAGAGACCCAGTACTTC.

There are a few counts of this clonotype. V gene TRBV29-1 combines with J gene TRBJ2-7, with 8 bases aligning to TRBD1. CDR1 SQVTM and CDR2 ANQGSEA come from the germline V gene. The CDR3 has 13 amino acids. The V gene end was trimmed by 6 bases and the J gene end by 2 bases; junction bases not matched to a gene: 6. The CDR3 region is CSVWDRRTYEQYF. CDR3 sequence (DNA): TGCAGCGTGTGGGACAGGCGTACCTACGAGCAGTACTTC.

The genes are TRBV12-3 or TRBV12-4 and TRBJ2-2; D unclear. Deletions cut 7 bases from V and 7 bases from J, with 13 bases between. The CDR3 runs to 13 residues. The CDR3 DNA sequence: TGTGCCAGCATGTCGTACATAGGCGGGGAGCTGTTTTTT. Amino acids: CASMSYIGGELFF.

The chain is built from TRBV3-1 and TRBJ2-7; 8 nucleotides line up with TRBD1. Germline CDR1 reads LGHDT; CDR2 reads YNNKEL (reference sequence). This CDR3 is built from 18 residues. With 1 base clipped from V and 2 bases from J, the junction kept 13 bases outside the gene matches. The CDR3 DNA reads as TGTGCCAGCAGCCAAGTAGGACAGGGCTTCGCGGGACCCTACGAGCAGTACTTC. Amino acid sequence: CASSQVGQGFAGPYEQYF.

This clonotype has just one count. The chain carries TRBV11-1 and TRBJ1-2, with 9 nucleotides matching TRBD1. The germline V gene has CDR1 SGHAT and CDR2 FQDESV (reference sequence). Losses at the gene ends were 7 bases for V and 4 bases for J; bases not matched to a gene: 4. The CDR3 spans 13 residues. This CDR3 is CASTDRGLYGYTF. CDR3 nucleotide sequence: TGTGCCAGCACGGACAGGGGACTCTATGGCTACACCTTC. Combining the CDR3 with reference TRBV11-1 and TRBJ1-2 gives the whole variable domain EAEVAQSPRYKITEKSQAVAFWCDPISGHATLYWYRQILGQGPELLVQFQDESVVDDSQLPKDRFSAERLKGVDSTLKIQPAELGDSAMYLCASTDRGLYGYTFGSGTRLTVV.

In this sample, this clonotype turned up many times. The chain is built from TRBV12-3 or TRBV12-4 and TRBJ2-2, with D tentatively TRBD1 or TRBD2 (5 bases each). The CDR3 totals 17 residues. Trimming left V 2 bases short and J 2 bases short, with 15 bases between. CDR3 loop: CASSLWSPGANTGELFF. CDR3 DNA: TGTGCCAGCAGTTTATGGTCCCCCGGGGCTAACACCGGGGAGCTGTTTTTT.

J is TRBJ2-7 and V is TRBV25-1; 8 nucleotides match TRBD2. Germline V gene sequence: CDR1 MGHDK, CDR2 SYGVNS. The CDR3 is made up of 16 amino acids. Trimming removed 3 bases from V and 2 bases from J; junction bases left unmatched: 9. The CDR3 loop is CASSDPASGRTYEQYF. CDR3 in DNA: TGTGCCAGCAGTGACCCAGCTAGCGGGCGCACCTACGAGCAGTACTTC.

The chain's CDR3 is CASSMQTGTGGNQPQHF. CDR3 coding DNA: TGTGCCAGCAGTATGCAGACCGGGACAGGGGGCAATCAGCCCCAGCATTTT. The chain employs TRBV6-1 and TRBJ1-5; 10 bases agree with TRBD1. Germline V gene lookup returns CDR1 MNHNS and CDR2 SASEGT. The CDR3 has 17 residues. Trimming at V came to 5 bases and at J to 2 bases, leaving 9 bases not matched to a gene.

In this sample, this clonotype turned up many times. The chain recombines TRBV29-1 with TRBJ2-4, with D possibly TRBD1 on 5 matching bases. Trimming left V 4 bases short and J 0 bases short, with 7 bases between. CDR3 length: 13 amino acids. Germline lookup yields CDR1 SQVTM and CDR2 ANQGSEA. CDR3 region: CSVGQGAKNIQYF. In DNA, the CDR3 is TGCAGCGTTGGGCAGGGAGCCAAAAACATTCAGTACTTC.

This clonotype was counted at least ten times. The chain recombines TRBV2 with TRBJ2-6; D not certain. With 6 bases removed from V and 4 bases from J, the gap between germline ends came to 7 bases. The germline V gene encodes CDR1 SNHLY and CDR2 FYNNEI. This CDR3 region has 13 residues. CDR3 DNA: TGTGCCAGCAGAAGGCGCGGGGCCAACGTCCTGACTTTC. As protein: CASRRRGANVLTF.

In its sample, this clonotype was seen many times. The chain joins TRBV29-1 to TRBJ2-5; D may correspond to TRBD1 or TRBD2 (5 bases each). Trimming pared 6 bases from V and 2 bases from J, leaving 7 bases between. Per the germline V gene, CDR1 is SQVTM and CDR2 is ANQGSEA. This CDR3 is 11 amino acids long. The CDR3 spells CSVGEQETQYF. CDR3 coding DNA: TGCAGCGTAGGGGAGCAAGAGACCCAGTACTTC.

This clonotype was counted many times. The chain employs TRBV3-1 and TRBJ2-7; 8 nucleotides align to TRBD1. Germline loops: CDR1 LGHDT, CDR2 YNNKEL (reference sequence). The CDR3 is 16 residues long. Losses at the gene ends were 1 base for V and 4 bases for J; bases not matched to a gene: 9. In nucleotides, the CDR3 is TGTGCCAGCAGCCAAGTCACCGGGACAGGAGCATACGAGCAGTACTTC. Its translation is CASSQVTGTGAYEQYF.

The sample holds many counts of this clonotype. The chain joins TRBV6-5 to TRBJ2-7; 7 positions match TRBD2. V gave up 2 bases and J gave up 3 bases; unmatched junction bases: 1. CDR3 length equals 13 residues. Germline-derived CDR1 and CDR2 are MNHEY and SVGAGI. CDR3 in DNA: TGTGCCAGCAGTTACCTAGCGGACTACGAGCAGTACTTC. It yields the protein CASSYLADYEQYF.

This clonotype came up many times. The V call is TRBV12-3 or TRBV12-4, the J call TRBJ2-7; D possibly matches TRBD1 or TRBD2 (5 bases each). Between the trimmed V and J ends, which lost 8 bases and 6 bases, there was a span of 17 bases. This CDR3 comprises 13 residues. Here the CDR3 reads CASAGTTLTEQYF. In DNA, the CDR3 is TGTGCCAGCGCCGGGACCACTCTCACCGAGCAGTACTTC.

This clonotype appeared a few times. The rearrangement links TRBV6-5 to TRBJ2-5; 13 bases map to TRBD2. V shed 2 bases, J shed 5 bases, and the junction held 8 bases outside the gene matches. The CDR3 sequence is 17 residues long. CDR1 is MNHEY, CDR2 SVGAGI, per germline. This CDR3 reads CASSYIGGLAGRETQYF. The CDR3 DNA sequence: TGTGCCAGCAGTTACATCGGGGGACTAGCGGGACGGGAGACCCAGTACTTC.

This clonotype came up a few times. This sequence joins TRBV29-1 and TRBJ2-5, with 7 nucleotides matching TRBD1. CDR3 size: 11 residues. Germline trimming cut 6 bases from V and 9 bases from J; bases unmatched to any gene: 7. Germline V gene data show CDR1 as SQVTM and CDR2 as ANQGSEA. In DNA form, the CDR3 reads TGCAGCGTAGAAACAGGGGTGGCCCAGTACTTC. This encodes CSVETGVAQYF.

The sample holds one count of this clonotype. J is TRBJ2-3 and V is TRBV20-1, with 7 positions matching TRBD1. The V gene's germline CDR1 is DFQATT and CDR2 SNEGSKA (reference sequence). CDR3 size: 16 residues. The V and J ends lost 5 bases and 1 base, in that order; junction bases with no gene match: 12. The CDR3 nucleotides read TGCAGTGCTCGAAGCCACCGGGACAGACGCACAGATACGCAGTATTTT. This translates into CSARSHRDRRTDTQYF.

This clonotype showed up many times. This chain uses TRBV20-1 with TRBJ2-7; tentative D call: TRBD2 (6 bases). Trimming stripped 1 base from V and 0 bases from J, with 13 bases between. Germline V gene lookup returns CDR1 DFQATT and CDR2 SNEGSKA (reference sequence). The CDR3 length is 15 residues. CDR3 sequence: CSARVVGGASYEQYF. CDR3 in DNA: TGCAGTGCTAGAGTCGTCGGAGGGGCCTCCTACGAGCAGTACTTC.

This clonotype was detected ten times or more. The V call is TRBV20-1, the J call TRBJ2-3; D perhaps matches TRBD2 (6 bases). The CDR3 extends over 15 amino acids. Germline V lookup: CDR1 DFQATT, CDR2 SNEGSKA (reference sequence). Trimming cost V 6 bases and J 6 bases, with 22 bases left between them. CDR3 sequence (DNA): TGCAGTGCCCCGGACGGGGGTACCGTGGGGGATACGCAGTATTTT. Translated, it gives CSAPDGGTVGDTQYF.

The chain combines TRBV10-3 with TRBJ1-1; D not certain. Germline V CDR1 and CDR2: ENHRY, SYGVKD. The CDR3 length is 13 residues. Between the trimmed V and J ends, which lost 3 bases and 1 base, there was a span of 6 bases. The CDR3 nucleotides read TGTGCCATCAGTGATCCAACGAACACTGAAGCTTTCTTT. Translating gives CAISDPTNTEAFF.